This is a list of T cell receptor beta chains from one sample in a study of blood T cell repertoires in COVID-19. The method was immunoSEQ multiplex PCR; TCRdb's version includes in-frame clones alone and lacks a portion of them. This table holds 250,000 or so clones, 83% found once. Sequences were obtained from peripheral blood. The source is a human donor in a cohort sampled during active COVID-19. Both conserved end residues are part of each CDR3. The order of the fields is V gene, clone size, D gene, J gene, CDR3 DNA, CDR3 protein. D genes are given only for firm matches. Some rows have no size entry. The others give once, few or many, or a class for an expanded clone.

TRBV7-9	-	TRBD1	TRBJ2-7	TGTGCCAGCAGCCCGGGGGACAGGTTAATGTACGAGCAGTACTTC	CASSPGDRLMYEQYF
TRBV2	-	-	TRBJ2-7	TGTGCCACAGCAAACAGTTACGAGCAGTACTTC	CATANSYEQYF
TRBV18	-	TRBD1	TRBJ1-4	TGTGCCAGCTCACTTGCCGGGACAGGGGGCACTAATGAAAAACTGTTTTTT	CASSLAGTGGTNEKLFF
TRBV19	-	TRBD1	TRBJ2-1	TGTGCCAGTAGTCAATTCAGGGGGACCTACAATGAGCAGTTCTTC	CASSQFRGTYNEQFF
TRBV19	-	-	TRBJ1-1	TGTGCCAGTAGTCGTGACTCGGTGAGGGAAGCTTTCTTT	CASSRDSVREAFF
TRBV29-1	many	TRBD1	TRBJ1-2	TGCAGCGCCCGTATCGGGATACTAGGGGGCAGGTTGTATGGCTACACCTTC	CSARIGILGGRLYGYTF
TRBV19	once	TRBD1	TRBJ1-1	TGTGCCAGTAGACAGGGGGCCGGGGGAGCTTTCTTT	CASRQGAGGAFF
TRBV3-1/TRBV3-2	-	-	TRBJ1-1	TGTGCCAGCAGCCAAGTCGCAGGGACTGAAGCTTTCTTT	CASSQVAGTEAFF
TRBV18	-	-	TRBJ1-4	TGTGCCAGCTCACCGCCGGGAGATGAAAAACTGTTTTTT	CASSPPGDEKLFF
TRBV15	-	TRBD2	TRBJ2-1	TGTGCCACCAGCAGAGGCCGGACTAGCGGGGCTCGAGGCTCCTACAATGAGCAGTTCTTC	CATSRGRTSGARGSYNEQFF
TRBV6-4	-	TRBD1	TRBJ2-3	TGTGCCAGCAGTATCGGACAGGCCACAGATACGCAGTATTTT	CASSIGQATDTQYF
TRBV5-6	-	-	TRBJ2-2	TGTGCCAGCAGCTTTCTTGACAGAAACACCGGGGAGCTGTTTTTT	CASSFLDRNTGELFF
TRBV7-2	-	-	TRBJ2-1	TGTGCCAGCAGCTTAGTTCGGAATGAGCAGTTCTTC	CASSLVRNEQFF
TRBV11-2	-	-	TRBJ2-7	TGTGCCAGCAGCTACAGTATAAATTCCTACGAGCAGTACTTC	CASSYSINSYEQYF
TRBV11-3	-	-	TRBJ2-3	TGTGCCAGCAGCTCTCCACACCCGGGACTTTCCACAGATACGCAGTATTTT	CASSSPHPGLSTDTQYF
TRBV5-5	-	-	TRBJ2-7	TGTGCCAGCCTCAGGGGTCCAACCTACGAGCAGTACTTC	CASLRGPTYEQYF
TRBV18	-	TRBD2	TRBJ2-3	TGTGCCAGCTCACCACGTCTAGCGGGGGGGCTAAACACAGATACGCAGTATTTT	CASSPRLAGGLNTDTQYF
TRBV5-4	-	-	TRBJ2-1	TGTGCCAGCAGCTTGGTTCAGGATTACAATGAGCAGTTCTTC	CASSLVQDYNEQFF
TRBV5-5	-	-	TRBJ2-7	TGTGCCAGCAGCCGCCCGCGTCTAGGACAGATCTCCTACGAGCAGTACTTC	CASSRPRLGQISYEQYF
TRBV11-3	-	TRBD2	TRBJ2-2	TGTGCCAGCAGCTTAGGGCTAGCGGGAGAGATCGGGGAGCTGTTTTTT	CASSLGLAGEIGELFF
TRBV6-5	few	-	TRBJ1-3	TGTGCCAGCAGTTCAGGGGCTGGAAACACCATATATTTT	CASSSGAGNTIYF
TRBV20-1	-	-	TRBJ2-4	TGCAGTGCTCCAAGAGAAAACATTCAGTACTTC	CSAPRENIQYF
TRBV2	-	-	TRBJ2-2	TGTGCCAGCAGACCGGGACAAGCTAAGGGCACCGGGGAGCTGTTTTTT	CASRPGQAKGTGELFF
TRBV4-1	-	-	TRBJ1-1	TGCGCCAGCAGCCGGACCAGGGACACTGAAGCTTTCTTT	CASSRTRDTEAFF
TRBV4-1	-	TRBD2	TRBJ2-7	TGCGCCAGCAGCCAGGGATGGCGACTAGCGTCTTACGAGCAGTACTTC	CASSQGWRLASYEQYF
TRBV6-4	-	-	TRBJ2-6	TGTGCCAGCAGTGAAGGGGACATGATCTCTGGGGCCAACGTCCTGACTTTC	CASSEGDMISGANVLTF
TRBV28	-	TRBD2	TRBJ2-3	TGTGCCAGCAGTCCTTCGTCTAGCGGGTACACAGATACGCAGTATTTT	CASSPSSSGYTDTQYF
TRBV3-1/TRBV3-2	-	-	TRBJ2-7	TGTGCCAGCAGCCAAGTTAGCTCCTACGAGCAGTACTTC	CASSQVSSYEQYF
TRBV30	-	-	TRBJ1-3	TGTGCCTGGAGTGGGGACACTGCGGACACCATATATTTT	CAWSGDTADTIYF
TRBV19	-	-	TRBJ1-5	TGTGCCAGTAGTAAGGGGGTCCAGCGTAATAGCAATCAGCCCCAGCATTTT	CASSKGVQRNSNQPQHF
TRBV5-1	-	TRBD1	TRBJ2-2	TGCGCCAGCAGCCCGGGACAGGGGGGGACCGGGGAGCTGTTTTTT	CASSPGQGGTGELFF
TRBV6-6	once	-	TRBJ2-7	TGTGCCACTAATGGGGGGGCCGACGAGCAGTACTTC	CATNGGADEQYF
TRBV10-1	-	-	TRBJ1-5	TGCGCCAGCAGTGAGTCAGGGGCTCCCCAGCATTTT	CASSESGAPQHF
TRBV7-8	-	TRBD1	TRBJ1-1	TGTGCCAGCAGACCGGACAGGGCAAGAAACACTGAAGCTTTCTTT	CASRPDRARNTEAFF
TRBV5-1	-	-	TRBJ2-7	TGCGCCAGCAGCTTGGCGTCGTCAGTCAACGAGCAGTACTTC	CASSLASSVNEQYF
TRBV5-1	-	-	TRBJ2-4	TGCGCCAGCAGCTTGGTGGCGGGAATGGCCAAAAACATTCAGTACTTC	CASSLVAGMAKNIQYF
TRBV29-1	-	-	TRBJ2-5	TGCAGCGTTGCGGAGGGCCAAGAGACCCAGTACTTC	CSVAEGQETQYF
TRBV30	-	-	TRBJ2-2	TGTGCCTGTAACGACAGTGGTAACACCGGGGAGCTGTTTTTT	CACNDSGNTGELFF
TRBV6-6	-	-	TRBJ2-5	TGTGCCAGCAGCCAAGGGGAAGGTGAGACCCAGTACTTC	CASSQGEGETQYF
TRBV9	-	TRBD1	TRBJ1-2	TGTGCCAGCAGCGGGAGGACAGGGTCGGGCGGCTACACCTTC	CASSGRTGSGGYTF
TRBV13	-	TRBD1	TRBJ1-2	TGTGCCAGCAGCTTCTACGAGGGGGCCCACTATGGCTACACCTTC	CASSFYEGAHYGYTF
TRBV5-8	-	-	TRBJ2-7	TGTGCCAGCAGCTTGGCAATTGTCCCCTACGAGCAGTACTTC	CASSLAIVPYEQYF
TRBV7-9	-	-	TRBJ2-1	TGTGCCAGCAGCTTAGGGAAGGGGTACAATGAGCAGTTCTTC	CASSLGKGYNEQFF
TRBV28	-	TRBD2	TRBJ2-1	TGTGCCAGCAGTCCGACTAGCGGGAGTAGGGATGAGCAGTTCTTC	CASSPTSGSRDEQFF
TRBV6-2/TRBV6-3	few	-	TRBJ1-2	TGTGCCAGCAGTTACCCCCCCCGACAGATACCGAACTATGGCTACACCTTC	CASSYPPRQIPNYGYTF
TRBV7-6	-	TRBD2	TRBJ2-1	TGTGCCAGCAGCTGGGGCGGGAGCGGGAGTGGCTACAATGAGCAGTTCTTC	CASSWGGSGSGYNEQFF
TRBV19	once	-	TRBJ1-1	TGTGCCAGTACCATAGCTGGCACGAACACTGAAGCTTTCTTT	CASTIAGTNTEAFF
TRBV29-1	-	-	TRBJ2-5	TGCAGCGTTGTCCAGGGTGGAGAGACCCAGTACTTC	CSVVQGGETQYF
TRBV5-6	-	TRBD1	TRBJ1-6	TGTGCCAGCAGCCCCGGGACAGTGAATTCACCCCTCCACTTT	CASSPGTVNSPLHF
TRBV10-3	-	-	TRBJ1-4	TGTGCCATCAGTGACTCAAGCCGTGAAAAACTGTTTTTT	CAISDSSREKLFF
TRBV9	-	TRBD2	TRBJ2-5	TGTGCCAGCAGCGTAGGAAGCGGGGGGGCTGTCGGACAAGAGACCCAGTACTTC	CASSVGSGGAVGQETQYF
TRBV9	once	-	TRBJ1-1	TGTGCCAGCAGCACAGGGAGTGAAGCTTTCTTT	CASSTGSEAFF